The 15 T cell receptor beta chains presented below share a single source sample, sequenced in a study of preoperative IRX-2 immunotherapy in early breast cancer. Specified treatment: preoperative locoregional IRX-2 cytokine immunotherapy. Only in-frame clones appear in the TCRdb table, and some are missing; sequencing was by immunoSEQ multiplex PCR. This table has about 23,000 clones, 80% to 90% appearing once. The sequencing here drew on tumor tissue, taken after IRX-2 immunotherapy. Receptor source: a human donor with breast cancer.

The chain joins TRBV25-1 to TRBJ2-1; D possibly uses TRBD1 or TRBD2 (5 bases each). The CDR3 is made up of 11 amino acids. V was pared by 4 bases and J by 8 bases, with 6 bases between. Germline V lookup: CDR1 MGHDK, CDR2 SYGVNS. CDR3 residues: CASSVGDEQFF. Written as DNA, the CDR3 is TGTGCCAGCAGTGTGGGGGATGAGCAGTTCTTC.

This chain connects TRBV15 to TRBJ2-7, with 9 bases that match TRBD2. The germline gives CDR1 LNHNV, CDR2 YYDKDF (reference sequence). The trim removed 3 bases at V and 2 bases at J, leaving 8 bases unmatched. The CDR3 runs 16 residues. The CDR3 loop is CATSSGRRGGTYEQYF. Written as DNA, the CDR3 is TGTGCCACCAGCAGTGGTCGGCGGGGGGGTACCTACGAGCAGTACTTC.

The V gene is TRBV5-1, the J gene TRBJ1-6; D gene uncertain. Trimming removed 2 bases from V and 3 bases from J, with 9 bases in between. The CDR3 extends over 15 amino acids. Germline loops: CDR1 SGHRS, CDR2 YFSETQ. Written as DNA, the CDR3 is TGCGCCAGCAGCTTTACAGAGAACTATAATTCACCCCTCCACTTT. This encodes CASSFTENYNSPLHF.

The genes are TRBV9 and TRBJ2-5; TRBD1 or TRBD2 may be the D gene (5 bases each). V was cut by 2 bases and J by 2 bases, with 13 bases left in between. Germline CDR1 reads SGDLS; CDR2 reads YYNGEE. The CDR3 contains 15 residues. CDR3 loop: CASSVGTDPQETQYF. The CDR3 DNA sequence: TGTGCCAGCAGCGTTGGGACGGATCCACAAGAGACCCAGTACTTC.

This sequence joins TRBV21-1 and TRBJ1-5. TRBV21-1 counts as a pseudogene. CDR3 size: 17 residues. CDR3: CASSKALRPSGNQPQHF. The DNA for the CDR3 is TGTGCCAGCAGCAAAGCCCTCCGCCCGAGTGGCAATCAGCCCCAGCATTTT.

The chain carries TRBV10-3 and TRBJ2-7; weak D call: TRBD1 (6 bases). The germline V and J ends were trimmed by 4 bases and 2 bases, with 15 bases remaining between them. The germline V gene encodes CDR1 ENHRY and CDR2 SYGVKD. CDR3 length: 15 residues. CDR3 sequence: CAISVQQGRPYEQYF. In nucleotides, the CDR3 is TGTGCCATCAGTGTTCAACAGGGAAGGCCCTACGAGCAGTACTTC.

The rearrangement uses TRBV9 and TRBJ1-3, with a weak D call TRBD1 (6 bases). Germline lookup yields CDR1 SGDLS and CDR2 YYNGEE. CDR3 length: 16 residues. Trimming removed 0 bases at V and 4 bases at J, with 14 bases between. CDR3 sequence reads: CASSVAPGHPGNTIYF. The CDR3 DNA reads TGTGCCAGCAGCGTAGCCCCGGGACACCCAGGAAACACCATATATTTT.

The V gene is TRBV18, the J gene TRBJ2-2; TRBD1 might be the D (6 bases). CDR3 length: 17 residues. Germline V CDR1 and CDR2: KGHSH, LQKENI. Trimming shortened V by 3 bases and J by 0 bases, and 14 bases separated the two germline ends. CDR3 bases: TGTGCCAGCTCACCGGTACAAGGGGGATCGAACACCGGGGAGCTGTTTTTT. This encodes CASSPVQGGSNTGELFF.

The V gene is TRBV7-8, the J gene TRBJ1-5; 7 nucleotides match TRBD1. Trimming cost V 6 bases and J 1 base; bases outside gene matches: 0. CDR3 length equals 13 residues. Germline V CDR1 and CDR2: SGHVS, FQNEAQ. Here the CDR3 reads CASRQGSNQPQHF. In nucleotides, the CDR3 is TGTGCCAGCAGACAGGGGAGCAATCAGCCCCAGCATTTT. Supplemented by reference TRBV7-8 and TRBJ1-5, the full variable domain reads GAGVSQSPRYKVAKRGQDVALRCDPISGHVSLFWYQQALGQGPEFLTYFQNEAQLDKSGLPSDRFFAERPEGSVSTLKIQRTQQEDSAVYLCASRQGSNQPQHFGDGTRLSIL.

This rearrangement joins TRBV15 to TRBJ1-1; no firm D call. Germline V CDR1 and CDR2: LNHNV, YYDKDF (reference sequence). The V end was cut by 0 bases, the J end by 12 bases, with 20 bases between. The CDR3 extends over 15 amino acids. The CDR3 region has the DNA TGTGCCACCAGCAGAGATAGCGGGCAGGTCGTTATTTCTTTCTTT. Residues: CATSRDSGQVVISFF.

This chain links TRBV4-1 with TRBJ2-4; TRBD1 aligns across 9 bases. After removal of 9 bases from V and 1 base from J, the junction contained 10 bases not matched to a gene. The germline V gene encodes CDR1 MGHRA and CDR2 YSYEKL. The CDR3 sequence is 16 residues long. CDR3 coding DNA: TGCGCCAGTAGTGTTCTCGGACAGGGGGCCAAAAACATTCAGTACTTC. The encoded protein is CASSVLGQGAKNIQYF.

This rearrangement joins TRBV28 to TRBJ2-7; no firm D call. CDR1 and CDR2 (germline): MDHEN, SYDVKM. V was shortened by 2 bases and J by 4 bases, with 12 bases between the two germline ends. The CDR3 covers 14 residues. In nucleotides, the CDR3 is TGTGCCAGCAGTTTACCCCCGACACAGTACGAGCAGTACTTC. It codes for CASSLPPTQYEQYF.

The gene calls are TRBV6-5 and TRBJ1-2; possible D gene TRBD1, 5 bases. Trimming took 6 bases from V and 1 from J, leaving 15 bases between them. Germline CDR1 MNHEY, CDR2 SVGAGI. The CDR3 is 15 amino acids. CDR3 amino acids: CASSLTHGGNYGYTF. The CDR3 bases are TGTGCCAGCAGCCTTACCCATGGGGGTAACTATGGCTACACCTTC.

The chain recombines TRBV27 with TRBJ2-1; unclear D gene. The CDR3 runs to 13 residues. V was pared by 6 bases and J by 8 bases, with 14 bases between. CDR1 is MNHEY, CDR2 SMNVEV, per germline (reference sequence). This CDR3 is CASRRRSNDEQFF. The CDR3 bases are TGTGCCAGCAGGCGTCGGAGTAACGATGAGCAGTTCTTC.

This chain links TRBV5-1 with TRBJ2-3; 12 bases map to TRBD2. CDR1 and CDR2 (germline): SGHRS, YFSETQ. Trimming at V came to 5 bases and at J to 0 bases, leaving 7 bases not matched to a gene. The CDR3 totals 17 residues. The CDR3 DNA follows: TGCGCCAGCAGGCCAAGACTAGCGGGGGTGAGCACAGATACGCAGTATTTT. It translates to CASRPRLAGVSTDTQYF.